This T cell receptor (beta chain) emerged from a study of T cells in Graves' hyperthyroidism and ophthalmopathy. Turning to the study itself: Peripheral blood samples were taken at initial diagnosis, prior to any treatment.

V lost 2 bases and J lost 1, with 9 bases in between. Germline CDR1 SGHRS, CDR2 YFSETQ. The CDR3 totals 14 residues. The source material, RNA transcripts, was used to amplify TCR beta CDR3 regions. The HTBI primer set drove a first-round RT-PCR of the TCR CDR3. Each CDR3 protein is one row after TCRdb ran MiXCR on the multiplex PCR reads. The repertoire has approximately 720,000 distinct CDR3 sequences, 18% of them found once; the top ten carry about a sixth. This clonotype has ten or more counts. Sequenced input: blood. The chain combines TRBV5-1 with TRBJ1-1; maybe TRBD1 (6 bases). The sequence was collected from a woman in her forties or fifties with Graves' hyperthyroidism that later progressed to Graves' ophthalmopathy. CDR3: CASSFPGENTEAFF. The CDR3 nucleotides read TGCGCCAGCAGCTTCCCAGGGGAGAACACTGAAGCTTTCTTT.